The clone carrying this T cell receptor (beta chain) was seen just once. The target antigen is unknown. The data derive from a study of shared clonotypes between healthy human individuals. V lost 4 bases and J 1 base, leaving 7 bases between the germline ends. The V gene's germline CDR1 is LNHDA and CDR2 SQIVND (reference sequence). CDR3 length equals 13 residues. Whole-study results and caveats: On the whole, naive subsets had larger estimated richness than memory subsets had. Shared across a handful of donors were about 4.8% of the naive CD4 clonotypes.

CD4+ cells underwent separation, giving CD45RA+ naive and CD45RA-negative memory subsets. An even split of each subset's genomic DNA across several immunoSEQ plates was performed. The repertoire was sequenced with immunoSEQ multiplex PCR; TCRdb's copy has only in-frame clones and lacks some. The sample holds 950,000 to 1,300,000 clones; around 76% are singletons and the top ten take approximately 1.5%. The sequence was obtained from a young man in good health. The J gene is TRBJ1-2, the V gene TRBV19, with D possibly matching TRBD1 (5 bases). The source material was memory CD4+ T cells sorted from blood. The subset: CD45RA-negative fraction. This chain's CDR3 is CASSRGSNYGYTF. DNA for the CDR3: TGTGCCAGTAGTAGGGGGAGTAACTATGGCTACACCTTC.